Each of the 15 T cell receptor beta chains below was sequenced from the same sample in a study of T cell responses to AZD1222 COVID-19 vaccine. Profiling relied on immunoSEQ multiplex PCR, and the TCRdb table lists in-frame clones only, not all of them. The profile shows roughly 130,000 clones, about 90% of them singletons. The source material was peripheral blood, sampled on day 0 of AZD1222 vaccination. These receptors were collected from an adult in good health.

This clone was counted once. V and J are TRBV2 and TRBJ2-5; 12 bases align to TRBD2. V dropped 5 bases and J dropped 5; count of bases not matched to a gene: 6. From germline, CDR1 is SNHLY and CDR2 FYNNEI. The length of the CDR3 is 15 residues. The CDR3 DNA is TGTGCCAGCAGTTGGTCTAGCGGGGGGGCTGAGACCCAGTACTTC. Translation: CASSWSSGGAETQYF.

The chain uses TRBV12-3 or TRBV12-4 and TRBJ2-5, with a tentative D call TRBD1 (6 bases). V was shortened by 11 bases and J by 3 bases, with 10 bases between the two germline ends. The CDR3 spans 11 residues. CDR3 DNA sequence: TGTGCCTGCCGACAGGAAGAGACCCAGTACTTC. This gives the protein CACRQEETQYF.

V usage is TRBV3-1 (or the pseudogene TRBV3-2) and J usage is TRBJ1-1, with D tentatively TRBD1 (5 bases). The germline V gene encodes CDR1 LGHDT and CDR2 YNNKEL (reference sequence). With 0 bases removed from V and 10 bases from J, the gap between germline ends came to 15 bases. The CDR3 is made up of 14 amino acids. DNA for the CDR3: TGTGCCAGCAGCCAAGATAAGGGGTTCCGAGCAGCTTTCTTT. Protein product: CASSQDKGFRAAFF.

CDR3 in amino acids: CSASVTSGGAYNEQFF. DNA for the CDR3: TGCAGTGCTAGTGTAACTAGCGGGGGCGCCTACAATGAGCAGTTCTTC. V gene TRBV20-1 combines with J gene TRBJ2-1; 11 bases are shared with TRBD2. Trimming took 3 bases from V and 2 from J; bases not matched to a gene: 6. Germline CDR1 and CDR2: DFQATT and SNEGSKA (reference sequence). CDR3 length equals 16 residues.

V is TRBV5-4 and J is TRBJ2-2; D is undetermined. Germline V gene sequence: CDR1 SGHNT, CDR2 YYREEE (reference sequence). The CDR3 has 11 amino acids. The V end was cut by 6 bases, the J end by 2 bases, with 2 bases between. Here the CDR3 reads CASTNTGELFF. For the CDR3, the DNA is TGTGCCAGCACCAACACCGGGGAGCTGTTTTTT.

The V and J genes are TRBV5-8 and TRBJ2-7, with 11 bases that match TRBD1. Germline CDR1 reads SGHTS; CDR2 reads YDEGEE. V lost 0 bases, J lost 7 bases, and 9 bases stayed unmatched. The CDR3 loop spans 16 amino acids. This CDR3 reads CASSLGLWTGGLEQYV. CDR3 in DNA: TGTGCCAGCAGCTTGGGGTTATGGACAGGGGGCCTGGAGCAGTACGTC.

This chain links TRBV5-6 with TRBJ1-2; 8 bases line up with TRBD1. This CDR3 is built from 15 residues. With V trimmed by 4 bases and J by 8 bases, 13 bases remained unmatched. CDR1 is SGHDT, CDR2 YYEEEE, per germline. CDR3 DNA: TGTGCCAGCAGCACCTGGGACAGGCCTTGGGAGGGCTACACCTTC. It is translated as CASSTWDRPWEGYTF.

The chain employs TRBV6-1 and TRBJ2-3, with 13 nucleotides matching TRBD2. The CDR3 length is 17 residues. V lost 1 base to trimming and J lost 2 bases; unmatched junction nucleotides: 3. The V gene's germline CDR1 is MNHNS and CDR2 SASEGT. CDR3 bases: TGTGCCAGCAGTGAAGGGACTAGCGGGGGACCCACAGATACGCAGTATTTT. It yields the protein CASSEGTSGGPTDTQYF.

In this sample, this clone turned up a few times. The chain combines TRBV20-1 with TRBJ1-2; D remains ambiguous. The V gene lost 3 bases and the J gene lost 4 bases, with 6 bases spanning the gap. The CDR3 is 11 residues long. Germline-derived CDR1 and CDR2 are DFQATT and SNEGSKA (reference sequence). CDR3 in DNA: TGCAGTGCTAGGAGTGTCTATGGCTACACCTTC. This gives the protein CSARSVYGYTF.

As for this clone: The sample contains more than one DNA sequence encoding this CDR3. The chain is built from TRBV18 and TRBJ2-2; D unresolved. Germline lookup yields CDR1 KGHSH and CDR2 LQKENI. The CDR3 runs 13 residues. V lost 0 bases, J lost 2 bases, and 1 base lay in between. In DNA, the CDR3 is TGTGCCAGCTCACCACCAAACACCGGGGAGCTGTTTTTT. Its translation: CASSPPNTGELFF.

V and J are TRBV4-1 and TRBJ1-1; TRBD1 is a possible D gene (5 bases). This CDR3 has 14 residues. Germline lookup yields CDR1 MGHRA and CDR2 YSYEKL. Trimming removed 6 bases at V and 1 base at J, with 12 bases between. The CDR3 protein is CASSPFTGNTEAFF. CDR3 nucleotide sequence: TGCGCCAGCAGTCCCTTCACAGGGAACACTGAAGCTTTCTTT.

The chain employs TRBV25-1 and TRBJ1-1; the D is unclear. This CDR3 has 14 residues. Germline lookup yields CDR1 MGHDK and CDR2 SYGVNS. V lost 4 bases, J lost 3 bases, and 12 bases lay in between. CDR3 residues: CASSGAEYDTEAFF. CDR3 bases: TGTGCCAGCAGTGGGGCAGAATATGACACTGAAGCTTTCTTT.

The chain has TRBV5-1 and TRBJ1-1, with D unclear. The germline V gene encodes CDR1 SGHRS and CDR2 YFSETQ. Trimming removed 0 bases at V and 3 bases at J, with 9 bases between. The CDR3 loop spans 14 amino acids. The CDR3 bases are TGCGCCAGCAGCTTGGATCGTAGCTACACTGAAGCTTTCTTT. Its translation is CASSLDRSYTEAFF. The complete variable domain, with remaining parts taken from reference TRBV5-1 and TRBJ1-1, reads KAGVTQTPRYLIKTRGQQVTLSCSPISGHRSVSWYQQTPGQGLQFLFEYFSETQRNKGNFPGRFSGRQFSNSRSEMNVSTLELGDSALYLCASSLDRSYTEAFFGQGTRLTVV.

The V and J genes are TRBV24-1 and TRBJ2-2; possible D gene TRBD1, 6 bases. The CDR3 sequence is 16 residues long. V lost 4 bases to trimming and J lost 3 bases, with 14 bases between them. CDR1 and CDR2 from the germline V gene are KGHDR and SFDVKD. CDR3 residues: CATSDPTGEDTGELFF. The DNA for the CDR3 is TGTGCCACCAGTGACCCGACAGGAGAGGACACCGGGGAGCTGTTTTTT.

The V gene is TRBV7-2, the J gene TRBJ2-3; D is undetermined. CDR3 length equals 14 residues. CDR1 and CDR2 from the germline V gene are SGHTA and FQGNSA. Trimming took off 0 bases at V and 2 bases at J, with 6 bases between the two ends. Here the CDR3 reads CASSLALFTDTQYF. CDR3 nucleotide sequence: TGTGCCAGCAGCTTAGCGCTGTTCACAGATACGCAGTATTTT.